The next 29 T cell receptor beta chains were all read from a single sample in a study of cytomegalovirus exposure and HLA in healthy donors (dated by TCRdb to the late 2010s). The library was obtained by the immunoSEQ multiplex PCR assay. For the multiplex PCR, a mixture combining 60 forward primers for TCR Vbeta segments and 13 reverse primers for TCR Jbeta segments was used. What TCRdb holds here is the immuneACCESS table cut down to in-frame rearrangements. Part of the clones is not present; checked against another copy, under half of the missing clones reflect an unresolved V gene, and the others are unexplained. This sample holds over 100,000 clones; about 70% were observed only once. The ten largest clonotypes hold around 12% of the sample. The specimen was PBMCs. The receptor source for this set is a woman aged 40-49 years in good health and CMV-seropositive.

The chain has TRBV27 and TRBJ2-7; D not resolved. The CDR3 covers 13 residues. Germline V CDR1 and CDR2: MNHEY, SMNVEV (reference sequence). Trimming pared 6 bases from V and 0 bases from J, leaving 9 bases between. The CDR3 spells CASRPTGSYEQYF. The DNA of the CDR3 is TGTGCCAGCAGGCCCACGGGCTCCTACGAGCAGTACTTC.

The rearrangement links TRBV18 to TRBJ1-2, with D perhaps matching TRBD1 (5 bases). The length of the CDR3 is 14 residues. V lost 1 base and J lost 8, with 14 bases in between. Germline CDR1 is KGHSH and CDR2 is LQKENI. The CDR3 protein is CASSPLDSPRGYTF. The CDR3 nucleotides are TGTGCCAGCTCACCACTTGACAGCCCTAGGGGCTACACCTTC.

The rearrangement uses TRBV9 and TRBJ2-5; the match to TRBD2 covers 11 bases. The DNA matches TRBJ2-7 better at its end, which makes the J call doubtful. The length of the CDR3 is 16 residues. CDR1 is SGDLS, CDR2 YYNGEE, per germline. Written as DNA, the CDR3 is TGTGCCAGCAGCGTAGGTCTAGCGGGGGGAACCTACGAGCAGTACTTC. Translation gives CASSVGLAGGTYEQYF.

The chain joins TRBV18 to TRBJ1-4, with 7 bases aligning to TRBD1. Germline V gene data show CDR1 as KGHSH and CDR2 as LQKENI. Trimming at V came to 6 bases and at J to 5 bases, leaving 9 bases not matched to a gene. The CDR3 has 15 amino acids. Here the CDR3 reads CASSFGQAPNEKLFF. CDR3 nucleotide sequence: TGTGCCAGCTCTTTTGGACAGGCTCCGAATGAAAAACTGTTTTTT.

This clone has just one count. The gene calls are TRBV18 and TRBJ1-5; D call uncertain. Germline CDR1 KGHSH, CDR2 LQKENI. V was shortened by 4 bases and J by 0 bases, with 13 bases between the two germline ends. The CDR3 runs to 16 residues. The CDR3, as DNA: TGTGCCAGCTCACACTCACGGGGTAATAGCAATCAGCCCCAGCATTTT. This sequence encodes CASSHSRGNSNQPQHF.

The CDR3 loop reads CASSEALTPGDGYTF. For the CDR3, the DNA is TGTGCCAGCAGTGAGGCCCTGACGCCCGGGGATGGCTACACCTTC. The chain is built from TRBV2 and TRBJ1-2; D is unresolved. Germline-derived CDR1 and CDR2 are SNHLY and FYNNEI. There are 15 residues in the CDR3. The V end was cut by 3 bases, the J end by 6 bases, with 17 bases between.

V is TRBV28 and J is TRBJ2-7; 12 bases map to TRBD1. Germline trimming cut 6 bases from V and 9 bases from J; bases unmatched to any gene: 15. Germline V lookup: CDR1 MDHEN, CDR2 SYDVKM. This CDR3 comprises 16 residues. In DNA, the CDR3 is TGTGCCAGCAGGGAGGTAACGGGACAGGGGGCGCAGGGGCAGTACTTC. This translates into CASREVTGQGAQGQYF.

The rearrangement uses TRBV7-3 and TRBJ2-7; the match to TRBD2 covers 9 bases. This CDR3 region has 14 residues. Germline values: CDR1 SGHTA, CDR2 FQGTGA. The V and J ends lost 2 bases and 1 base, in that order; junction bases with no gene match: 0. The CDR3 reads CASSLAGGSYEQYF. The CDR3 nucleotides are TGTGCCAGCAGCTTAGCGGGGGGGTCCTACGAGCAGTACTTC.

V gene TRBV5-4 combines with J gene TRBJ1-6; no definite D call. This CDR3 has 14 residues. Germline assignment: CDR1 SGHNT and CDR2 YYREEE (reference sequence). The ends were cut back, 4 bases at V and 10 bases at J, with 15 bases in the middle. CDR3 in DNA: TGTGCCAGCAGCCTCCCACCAGATCGATCACCCCTCCACTTT. Translating gives CASSLPPDRSPLHF.

The chain combines TRBV6-1 with TRBJ1-5; tentative D call: TRBD1 (5 bases). From germline, CDR1 is MNHNS and CDR2 SASEGT. The CDR3 extends over 14 amino acids. Trimming took 5 bases from V and 7 from J, leaving 15 bases between them. CDR3 coding DNA: TGTGCCAGCAGTTCCTCGGGGGTAGGGCAGCCCCAGCATTTT. It encodes CASSSSGVGQPQHF.

With respect to this clone: Mismatch with germline at one junction end may stem from a read error. V usage is TRBV10-2 and J usage is TRBJ1-2; weak D call: TRBD1 (5 bases). Germline assignment: CDR1 WSHSY and CDR2 SAAADI. The CDR3 sequence is 14 residues long. CDR3 nucleotide sequence: TGCGCCAGTAGTGGACTGGGGCTTAACTATGGCTACACCTTC. Translating it yields CASSGLGLNYGYTF.

There are a few counts of this clone. The rearrangement links TRBV5-1 to TRBJ2-5, with 9 bases matching TRBD1. The germline V gene encodes CDR1 SGHRS and CDR2 YFSETQ. Trimming at V came to 3 bases and at J to 1 base, leaving 4 bases not matched to a gene. The CDR3 is made up of 15 amino acids. The CDR3 reads CASSSTGGGQETQYF. The CDR3 bases are TGCGCCAGCAGCTCGACAGGGGGGGGCCAAGAGACCCAGTACTTC.

This clone was recorded once. The V call is TRBV2, the J call TRBJ1-5, with 9 bases lining up with TRBD1. The germline V gene encodes CDR1 SNHLY and CDR2 FYNNEI. J was trimmed by 7 bases and V by 2 bases; bases with no gene match: 3. There are 14 residues in the CDR3. CDR3 in DNA: TGTGCCAGCAGTGAACGGGACAGGGTCCAGCCCCAGCATTTT. It specifies CASSERDRVQPQHF.

The chain uses TRBV9 and TRBJ1-1, with 7 bases identical to TRBD1. The V gene end was trimmed by 7 bases and the J gene end by 5 bases; junction bases not matched to a gene: 8. The CDR3 sequence is 13 residues long. Germline V gene sequence: CDR1 SGDLS, CDR2 YYNGEE. The CDR3 region is CASGDRELTEAFF. CDR3 coding DNA: TGTGCCAGCGGCGACAGGGAATTGACTGAAGCTTTCTTT.

This clone occurred a few times. The chain is built from TRBV19 and TRBJ1-4; possible D gene TRBD1, 6 bases. This CDR3 spans 14 amino acids. V gave up 4 bases and J gave up 3 bases, with 9 bases separating them. Germline lookup yields CDR1 LNHDA and CDR2 SQIVND (reference sequence). The CDR3 DNA reads TGTGCCAGTAGTAGGGGGCAGCCTAATGAAAAACTGTTTTTT. Encoded protein: CASSRGQPNEKLFF.

The chain has TRBV30 and TRBJ2-5; D perhaps matches TRBD1 (7 bases). V was trimmed by 4 bases and J by 0 bases, leaving 15 bases between them. The germline CDR1 and CDR2 sequences are GTSNPN and SVGIG (reference sequence). The CDR3 sequence is 15 residues long. In nucleotides, the CDR3 is TGTGCCTGGACGGAGGGGGCCGGGTACCAAGAGACCCAGTACTTC. Protein: CAWTEGAGYQETQYF.

This clone was seen a few times. V usage is TRBV5-4 and J usage is TRBJ2-5; D call uncertain. This CDR3 region has 14 residues. Germline V gene sequence: CDR1 SGHNT, CDR2 YYREEE (reference sequence). Trimming pared 0 bases from V and 0 bases from J, leaving 6 bases between. CDR3 DNA: TGTGCCAGCAGCTTGGGCCAGGACCAAGAGACCCAGTACTTC. Translation: CASSLGQDQETQYF.

The genes are TRBV10-3 and TRBJ2-2; TRBD2 aligns across 7 bases. Germline V CDR1 and CDR2: ENHRY, SYGVKD. The CDR3 runs 14 residues. The junction had 7 bases not matched to a gene; V was cut back by 7 bases and J by 5 bases. The CDR3 coding sequence is TGTGCCATCACTAAGACTAGCAGTACCGGGGAGCTGTTTTTT. Translating gives CAITKTSSTGELFF.

The gene calls are TRBV29-1 and TRBJ1-2, with D uncertain. Trimming shortened V by 2 bases and J by 1 base, and 17 bases separated the two germline ends. The CDR3 runs to 16 residues. CDR1 and CDR2 from the germline V gene are SQVTM and ANQGSEA. The CDR3 coding sequence is TGCAGCGTTGAAAAGTATTCGGAGACTAATAACTATGGCTACACCTTC. Protein product: CSVEKYSETNNYGYTF.

The chain has TRBV25-1 and TRBJ1-1, with 7 bases aligning to TRBD1. Trimming cost V 5 bases and J 6 bases; bases outside gene matches: 9. CDR1 and CDR2 (germline): MGHDK, SYGVNS. The CDR3 consists of 14 residues. The DNA for the CDR3 is TGTGCCAGCAGTTGGGCTGACAGGGTCTCTGAAGCTTTCTTT. Translated, it gives CASSWADRVSEAFF.

The chain uses TRBV5-4 and TRBJ2-5; 9 bases align to TRBD2. V was pared by 3 bases and J by 2 bases, with 5 bases of the junction left unmatched. Germline lookup yields CDR1 SGHNT and CDR2 YYREEE (reference sequence). The CDR3 contains 15 residues. The DNA of the CDR3 is TGTGCCAGCAGCTCCTACCTAGCGGGACAAGAGACCCAGTACTTC. It encodes CASSSYLAGQETQYF.

The table lists this clone with a few counts. This chain connects TRBV11-2 to TRBJ1-1, with 8 bases that match TRBD1. The CDR3 covers 14 residues. With V trimmed by 2 bases and J by 4 bases, 3 bases remained unmatched. Germline CDR1 reads SGHAT; CDR2 reads FQNNGV. CDR3 protein: CASSLKQGVTEAFF. For the CDR3, the DNA is TGTGCCAGCAGCTTAAAACAGGGGGTCACTGAAGCTTTCTTT.

The chain uses TRBV4-1 and TRBJ1-4; TRBD1 agrees at 7 bases. Unmatched junction bases numbered 11, after V lost 2 bases and J lost 8 bases. The CDR3 totals 16 residues. CDR1 and CDR2 from the germline V gene are MGHRA and YSYEKL. The CDR3 sequence is CASSQIINRGGEKLFF. The CDR3 region has the DNA TGCGCCAGCAGCCAAATCATTAACAGGGGCGGAGAAAAACTGTTTTTT.

This chain connects TRBV15 to TRBJ2-7; TRBD1 matches 9 bases. The V gene end was trimmed by 0 bases and the J gene end by 4 bases; junction bases not matched to a gene: 4. In germline, CDR1 is LNHNV, CDR2 YYDKDF (reference sequence). This CDR3 has 15 residues. In DNA, the CDR3 is TGTGCCACCAGCAGAGATACAGGGGGCAGGTACGAGCAGTACTTC. Translation gives CATSRDTGGRYEQYF.

This chain links TRBV30 with TRBJ2-3; D unclear. V shed 0 bases and J shed 0 bases, with 7 bases lying between them. Germline lookup yields CDR1 GTSNPN and CDR2 SVGIG (reference sequence). The CDR3 covers 14 residues. The CDR3 DNA follows: TGTGCCTGGAGTGTTGCTATTAGCACAGATACGCAGTATTTT. As protein: CAWSVAISTDTQYF.

This clone came up once. Relative to the germline gene, one junction end is altered; a read error may explain this. The chain employs TRBV25-1 and TRBJ1-2; the D gene is possibly TRBD1 (5 bases). The CDR3 runs to 11 residues. Looked up from germline, CDR1 is MGHDK and CDR2 is SYGVNS. CDR3 DNA: TGTGCCAGCAGCCCTGGGGGGGACGTCCTCTTC. Its protein is CASSPGGDVLF.

The chain has TRBV27 and TRBJ1-1; D not certain. CDR3 size: 15 residues. Between the trimmed V and J ends, which lost 1 base and 2 bases, there was a span of 11 bases. Germline-derived CDR1 and CDR2 are MNHEY and SMNVEV (reference sequence). CDR3 DNA sequence: TGTGCCAGCAGTTTATTGTGGAGAGGAAACACTGAAGCTTTCTTT. Protein product: CASSLLWRGNTEAFF.

This sequence joins TRBV7-9 and TRBJ2-6; 7 nucleotides align to TRBD1. The germline CDR1 and CDR2 sequences are SEHNR and FQNEAQ (reference sequence). V shed 4 bases and J 4 bases; nucleotides not matched to a gene: 4. The CDR3 contains 15 residues. CDR3 sequence (DNA): TGTGCCAGCAGCTCCGGGACAGTAGGGGCCAACGTCCTGACTTTC. Translation gives CASSSGTVGANVLTF.

The CDR3 is CASSLAGVGGTEAFF. DNA of the CDR3: TGTGCCAGCAGCTTGGCGGGTGTGGGTGGCACTGAAGCTTTCTTT. The genes are TRBV5-4 and TRBJ1-1; D ambiguous. Trimming stripped 0 bases from V and 4 bases from J, with 13 bases between. This CDR3 is 15 amino acids long. Germline V gene lookup returns CDR1 SGHNT and CDR2 YYREEE (reference sequence).